This T cell receptor beta chain originates from a study of CD8+ T cells in alopecia areata. Across the whole study: Treated individuals took tofacitinib by mouth, 5 to 10 mg twice daily. General study findings and limits: There were many expanded lesional clones persisting in scalp and blood during tofacitinib. Scalp clonality, along with expanded CD8+ clones among the top 100, was significantly decreased by tofacitinib.

V was pared by 1 base and J by 1 base, with 14 bases between. The CDR3 contains 16 residues. Germline assignment: CDR1 MGHRA and CDR2 YSYEKL. RNA was isolated and reverse transcribed to cDNA, the sequencing template. The protocol was immunoSEQ multiplex PCR, while the TCRdb copy is restricted to in-frame clones and leaves out a portion. The sample shows about 120,000 clones, roughly 55% of them seen only once. Treatment indicated: oral pan-JAK inhibitor, 5-10 mg twice daily. Of note for this clone: Its antigen is undetermined.

The chain is built from TRBV4-1 and TRBJ2-7; D is unclear. This sample comprised CD4+ T cells sorted from blood, obtained at week 4, from a patient treated with tofacitinib. The TCR comes from a human donor with alopecia areata. The CDR3 here is CASSQAPPELSYEQYF. The CDR3 coding sequence is TGCGCCAGCAGCCAAGCTCCGCCGGAGCTTTCCTACGAGCAGTACTTC.